This T cell receptor beta chain was sequenced in a study of response to subunit inactivated influenza vaccine (dated by TCRdb to 2017 to 2018). For context, the study as a whole: The study used deep quantitative T cell receptor repertoire profiling to track responses to a trivalent subunit inactivated influenza vaccine. Study-wide conclusions, independent of this receptor: It was suggested by the authors that each seasonal influenza vaccination may recruit only a limited number of new T cells.

Comments on this clonotype: Its binding antigen is unknown. No much larger clone is present one base from it, and per-base qualities are unavailable.

The library was built by means of RT-PCR. The listed sequencing device is Illumina HiSeq 2500. TCRdb applied fastp at Q25 and MiXCR to the public reads, then kept only in-frame beta chains. Duplicate CDR3 protein sequences are folded into a single record with the most common DNA and genes. This sample comprises 500,000 or so distinct CDR3 sequences, approximately 15% of them detected only once. Less than 4% of the sample is taken by the ten largest. From cysteine to phenylalanine, the CDR3 is 14 amino acids long. The retained sequence is limited to the CDR3, 42 bases, with the frame set at the first base. From V the trimming removes 3 bases and from J it removes 14 bases, while the gene matches leave 8 bases of the junction unaccounted for. Sequences MDHEN (CDR1) and SYDVKM (CDR2) are obtained from the germline V gene.

This receptor was obtained from a man aged 50-75 years who received an inactivated influenza vaccine. Donor details come from another sample of the same person, matched by shared clones. The specimen was CD4+ T cells sorted from PBMCs, collected approximately 25 months after vaccination. Recombination connected TRBV28 to TRBJ2-1; 12 bases in the junction line up with TRBD2. CDR3 region: CASSFGTSGRVEFF. The nucleotide sequence reads TGTGCCAGCAGTTTCGGGACTAGCGGGCGTGTCGAGTTCTTC.